This TCR beta chain was observed in a study of early T cells in non-severe SARS-CoV-2 infection. Across the whole study: Sequenced material consisted of bulk RNA (from unsorted whole blood), and chains were unpaired. Regarding the study as a whole: In VDJdb matching, anti-spike CD8 responses were favored while private and CD4 specificities went missing.

Individual cDNA molecules received unique molecular identifiers. One entry per CDR3 protein results from TCRdb running MiXCR on the 5' RACE reads. Here the sample spans some 60,000 distinct CDR3 sequences, 8% to 10% being singletons. V shed 11 bases and J 5 bases; nucleotides not matched to a gene: 6. The CDR3 has 12 amino acids. CDR1 and CDR2 (germline): SNHLY, FYNNEI. As regards this clonotype: Its specificity is unknown.

V usage is TRBV2 and J usage is TRBJ2-5; 9 nucleotides line up with TRBD1. The sample was whole blood. This TCR was recovered from an adult who was a healthcare worker with PCR-confirmed SARS-CoV-2 infection or an uninfected control (not recorded which). The CDR3 nucleotides are TGTGCCGGGGGACAGGGCACGGAGACCCAGTACTTC. This sequence encodes CAGGQGTETQYF.